These 25 T cell receptor beta chains were all obtained from the same sample, sequenced in a study of CD8 T cells in Susac syndrome. Reverse transcription of roughly 0.45 to 1 ug RNA was carried out with random hexamers. Using its own MiXCR run on the immunoSEQ multiplex PCR reads, TCRdb lists one record per CDR3 protein. The sample lists 150,000 to 160,000 distinct CDR3 sequences; around 95% were seen once. Input material: CD8+ T cells from PBMCs. These receptors were collected from a human donor with multiple sclerosis.

This chain's CDR3 is CASRFRTREDGYTF. In nucleotides, the CDR3 is TGTGCCAGCAGATTTCGGACTCGAGAAGATGGCTACACCTTC. This chain joins TRBV6-6 and TRBJ1-2; D is unclear. The V end was cut by 6 bases, the J end by 6 bases, with 17 bases between. The CDR3 length is 14 residues. Per the germline V gene, CDR1 is MNHNY and CDR2 is SVGAGI (reference sequence).

This clonotype came up once. V gene TRBV7-8 combines with J gene TRBJ2-5, with D perhaps TRBD1 or TRBD2 (5 bases each). This CDR3 spans 14 amino acids. V was cut by 7 bases and J by 1 base, with 13 bases left in between. Germline V CDR1 and CDR2: SGHVS, FQNEAQ. Here the CDR3 reads CASNFLGTQETQYF. The CDR3 DNA reads as TGTGCCAGCAACTTTCTAGGGACCCAAGAGACCCAGTACTTC.

V is TRBV6-5 and J is TRBJ2-1; no definite D call. Looked up from germline, CDR1 is MNHEY and CDR2 is SVGAGI. The CDR3 covers 13 residues. V was clipped by 7 bases and J by 6 bases, with 13 bases between them. The CDR3 here is CASNDDPSNEQFF. CDR3 nucleotide sequence: TGTGCCAGCAACGACGACCCCTCCAATGAGCAGTTCTTC.

The J gene is TRBJ1-1, the V gene TRBV15; tentative D call: TRBD1 (5 bases). The CDR3 loop spans 14 amino acids. V was trimmed by 4 bases and J by 1 base, leaving 10 bases between them. Germline-derived CDR1 and CDR2 are LNHNV and YYDKDF (reference sequence). The CDR3 coding sequence is TGTGCCACCAGCATCAGGGTGGGGAACACTGAAGCTTTCTTT. This translates into CATSIRVGNTEAFF. Combining the CDR3 with reference TRBV15 and TRBJ1-1 gives the whole variable domain DAMVIQNPRYQVTQFGKPVTLSCSQTLNHNVMYWYQQKSSQAPKLLFHYYDKDFNNEADTPDNFQSRRPNTSFCFLDIRSPGLGDTAMYLCATSIRVGNTEAFFGQGTRLTVV.

The gene calls are TRBV4-1 and TRBJ1-5; 7 bases match TRBD1. After removal of 0 bases from V and 7 bases from J, the junction contained 15 bases not matched to a gene. This CDR3 comprises 18 residues. The germline gives CDR1 MGHRA, CDR2 YSYEKL. The CDR3 nucleotides are TGCGCCAGCAGCCAAGATTCGGGCAGGGGGGGTGTCTTCCAGCCCCAGCATTTT. Protein: CASSQDSGRGGVFQPQHF.

The chain uses TRBV11-2 and TRBJ2-1; D is ambiguous. Germline V lookup: CDR1 SGHAT, CDR2 FQNNGV. The V and J ends lost 4 bases and 12 bases respectively, with 10 bases between them. The CDR3 runs to 11 residues. The CDR3 loop reads CASSSGRMQFF. The CDR3 DNA reads as TGTGCCAGCAGCTCAGGACGGATGCAGTTCTTC.

The chain carries TRBV27 and TRBJ2-3; a possible D gene is TRBD2 (6 bases). The CDR3 length is 14 residues. Looked up from germline, CDR1 is MNHEY and CDR2 is SMNVEV (reference sequence). V shed 5 bases and J shed 6 bases, with 15 bases lying between them. The CDR3 sequence: CASSPTAGGDTQYF. The CDR3 DNA follows: TGTGCCAGCAGTCCCACGGCCGGAGGGGATACGCAGTATTTT.

The rearrangement joins TRBV6-5 to TRBJ1-1; TRBD1 is a possible D gene (5 bases). The CDR3 loop spans 13 amino acids. Germline V gene data show CDR1 as MNHEY and CDR2 as SVGAGI. The germline V and J ends were trimmed by 2 bases and 11 bases, with 15 bases remaining between them. The DNA of the CDR3 is TGTGCCAGCAGTTACCCTGGACATGTGGATGCTTTCTTT. This encodes CASSYPGHVDAFF.

The genes are TRBV20-1 and TRBJ1-6; 7 bases are a match to TRBD1. V was pared by 1 base and J by 9 bases, with 9 bases of the junction left unmatched. Germline values: CDR1 DFQATT, CDR2 SNEGSKA (reference sequence). CDR3 size: 15 residues. CDR3 sequence: CSARGSTGQGSPLHF. The CDR3, as DNA: TGCAGTGCTAGAGGTTCGACAGGGCAGGGTTCACCCCTCCACTTT.

V gene TRBV27 combines with J gene TRBJ2-3; D is perhaps TRBD1 or TRBD2 (5 bases each). V lost 5 bases, J lost 14 bases, and 14 bases lay in between. The CDR3 is made up of 11 amino acids. The V gene's germline CDR1 is MNHEY and CDR2 SMNVEV (reference sequence). The CDR3 protein is CASSPGTSWYF. CDR3 bases: TGTGCCAGCAGTCCAGGGACCAGCTGGTATTTT.

This chain links TRBV30 with TRBJ2-7, with 9 bases lining up with TRBD2. J gave up 0 bases and V 4 bases, and 1 base lay outside the gene matches. Per germline, CDR1 GTSNPN and CDR2 SVGIG (reference sequence). The CDR3 is 13 residues long. The CDR3 region has the DNA TGTGCCTGGAATAGCGGGAGCTCCTACGAGCAGTACGTC. This sequence encodes CAWNSGSSYEQYV.

This clonotype has just one count. The chain joins TRBV20-1 to TRBJ2-3; TRBD1 aligns across 9 bases. This CDR3 region has 13 residues. Germline V CDR1 and CDR2: DFQATT, SNEGSKA (reference sequence). Trimming took 5 bases from V and 3 from J; bases not matched to a gene: 3. In DNA, the CDR3 is TGCAGTGCTTGGGACAGGGCAACAGATACGCAGTATTTT. Translation gives CSAWDRATDTQYF.

This clonotype came up once. This chain uses TRBV5-6 with TRBJ1-6; D ambiguous. CDR1 SGHDT and CDR2 YYEEEE come from the germline V gene. The length of the CDR3 is 14 residues. V dropped 4 bases and J dropped 6 bases, with 11 bases sitting between them. The CDR3 is CASSPASGNSPLHF. The CDR3 nucleotides read TGTGCCAGCAGCCCTGCCAGCGGTAATTCACCCCTCCACTTT. The entire variable domain, with the rest obtained from reference TRBV5-6 and TRBJ1-6, is as follows: DAGVTQSPTHLIKTRGQQVTLRCSPKSGHDTVSWYQQALGQGPQFIFQYYEEEERQRGNFPDRFSGHQFPNYSSELNVNALLLGDSALYLCASSPASGNSPLHFGNGTRLTVT.

The genes are TRBV27 and TRBJ2-3, with D possibly being TRBD1 (6 bases). The V end was cut by 5 bases, the J end by 3 bases, with 12 bases between. Germline-derived CDR1 and CDR2 are MNHEY and SMNVEV (reference sequence). This CDR3 contains 14 residues. The CDR3 sequence: CASSPTGQTDTQYF. DNA for the CDR3: TGTGCCAGCAGTCCGACCGGACAGACAGATACGCAGTATTTT.

V gene TRBV23-1 combines with J gene TRBJ2-7; maybe TRBD2 (5 bases). TRBV23-1 is an ORF, and what it does is uncertain. V was trimmed by 4 bases and J by 6 bases, leaving 7 bases between them. This CDR3 spans 11 amino acids. The CDR3 DNA sequence: TGCGCCAGCAGTCTACTAGGCGAGCAGTACTTC. Amino acids: CASSLLGEQYF.

V is TRBV27 and J is TRBJ2-2; D is perhaps TRBD1 (6 bases). Germline CDR1 MNHEY, CDR2 SMNVEV (reference sequence). V was pared by 0 bases and J by 4 bases, with 15 bases between. This CDR3 spans 17 amino acids. The CDR3 loop is CASSLSPSTGITGELFF. CDR3 DNA: TGTGCCAGCAGTTTATCGCCCTCTACAGGGATCACCGGGGAGCTGTTTTTT.

The V gene is TRBV7-6, the J gene TRBJ2-1, with 9 bases fitting TRBD1. Trimming removed 1 base from V and 12 bases from J; junction bases left unmatched: 7. CDR1 and CDR2 from the germline V gene are SGHVS and FNYEAQ. This CDR3 region has 14 residues. CDR3 protein: CASSLGQGGLVQFF. Here the CDR3 DNA reads TGTGCCAGCAGCTTAGGACAGGGGGGATTGGTGCAGTTCTTC. Together with reference TRBV7-6 and TRBJ2-1, the CDR3 gives the full variable domain: GAGVSQSPRYKVTKRGQDVALRCDPISGHVSLYWYRQALGQGPEFLTYFNYEAQQDKSGLPNDRFSAERPEGSISTLTIQRTEQRDSAMYRCASSLGQGGLVQFFGPGTRLTVL.

The J gene is TRBJ1-6, the V gene TRBV27, with D hard to call. This CDR3 is 15 amino acids long. CDR1 is MNHEY, CDR2 SMNVEV, per germline (reference sequence). The V gene lost 5 bases and the J gene lost 7 bases, with 15 bases spanning the gap. The CDR3 DNA reads TGTGCCAGCAGTCGGGCTGGAGCGCTAAATTCACCCCTCCACTTT. Translating it yields CASSRAGALNSPLHF.

V is TRBV2 and J is TRBJ2-7, with D tentatively TRBD1 or TRBD2 (5 bases each). There are 17 residues in the CDR3. The germline gives CDR1 SNHLY, CDR2 FYNNEI. Trimming stripped 4 bases from V and 2 bases from J, with 21 bases between. The CDR3 region is CASSGDSKEGSPYEQYV. The DNA for the CDR3 is TGTGCCAGCAGTGGAGATTCGAAAGAGGGGTCCCCCTACGAGCAGTACGTC.

V is TRBV2 and J is TRBJ2-7; D might be TRBD1 (5 bases). The CDR3 covers 14 residues. V lost 7 bases and J 2 bases, leaving 15 bases between the germline ends. The germline gives CDR1 SNHLY, CDR2 FYNNEI. CDR3 region: CASMYYRTPYEQYF. The CDR3 DNA reads TGTGCCAGCATGTACTACAGGACCCCCTACGAGCAGTACTTC.

This chain uses TRBV1 with TRBJ2-7; TRBD2, the D gene given by the table, was not confirmed from the DNA. TRBV1 is tagged as a pseudogene. This CDR3 is built from 16 residues. The CDR3 DNA reads TGCACCAGCAGCCAAGATGCGGCGGGGGGGCCGTACGAGCAGTACGTC. Amino acid sequence: CTSSQDAAGGPYEQYV.

The V and J genes are TRBV2 and TRBJ2-7, with D possibly matching TRBD1 (6 bases). The CDR3 covers 15 residues. Germline V CDR1 and CDR2: SNHLY, FYNNEI. V dropped 7 bases and J dropped 3 bases, with 19 bases sitting between them. CDR3 sequence (DNA): TGTGCCAGCACCAAACCGGGACACTCCTACTACGAGCAGTACGTC. Amino acids: CASTKPGHSYYEQYV.

This chain connects TRBV6-5 to TRBJ2-1; 9 positions match TRBD1. J lost 7 bases, V lost 9 bases, and 7 bases had no gene match. Germline V gene lookup returns CDR1 MNHEY and CDR2 SVGAGI. This CDR3 contains 13 residues. For the CDR3, the DNA is TGTGCCAGTCTACAGGGGGCTGGGAATGAGCAGTTCTTC. It encodes CASLQGAGNEQFF.

The chain has TRBV20-1 and TRBJ1-2, with unresolved D. V lost 6 bases, J lost 0 bases, and 11 bases lay in between. In germline, CDR1 is DFQATT, CDR2 SNEGSKA (reference sequence). There are 13 residues in the CDR3. CDR3 DNA: TGCAGTGCCGAGGGAGGGTCTAACTATGGCTACACCTTC. Translated: CSAEGGSNYGYTF.

V and J are TRBV12-3 or TRBV12-4 and TRBJ1-2, with 10 bases fitting TRBD1. V lost 3 bases and J lost 10; bases outside the gene matches: 8. This CDR3 comprises 14 residues. The CDR3 protein is CASSFSGTGDDYTF. CDR3 bases: TGTGCCAGCAGTTTTTCCGGGACAGGGGACGACTACACCTTC.